The source of this T cell receptor beta chain is a study of blood T cell repertoires in COVID-19 (dated by TCRdb to the early 2020s). In the study overall: Collaborator samples came from the United States, Italy and Spain and covered acute and convalescent phases of COVID-19. A freely available public database, intended as a resource for researchers studying the immune response to SARS-CoV-2, is where the repertoires were released. HLA class I and class II types, where available, came from metadata supplied by the sample provider rather than from assay-based typing. The samples were drawn from the first 160 participants of the ongoing ImmuneRACE study and from roughly 1,300 subjects provided by 6 global collaborators. The dataset comprised deeply sampled blood TCRbeta repertoires from subjects exposed to, actively infected with, or recovered from COVID-19. The prospective study material was composed of cDNA or gDNA derived from T cells, B-cell-depleted T cells, or PBMCs. Nearly every sample came with metadata listing a de-identified subject ID, COVID-19 status, age in years and sex.

Reading the germline V gene (reference sequence) gives CDR1 LGHDT and CDR2 YNNKEL. Trimming removed 5 bases from V and 7 bases from J; the gene matches leave 4 bases unexplained. Its CDR3 holds 12 amino acids, cysteine through phenylalanine. The entry retains the CDR3 DNA only, 36 bases that are in frame from base 1. Study-level results and caveats: The quantity of clinical and demographic metadata differed by source and by participant and was supplied without curation.

The immunoSEQ Assay, a bias-controlled multiplex PCR, was used to amplify TCRbeta CDR3 regions from genomic DNA. Regarding the original processing steps: The number of nucleated cells in each sample was estimated from the amplification of reference gene primers within the assay. To quantify the absolute abundance of each unique TCRbeta CDR3 rearrangement, sequence reads were collapsed and filtered. Productive Simpson clonality was computed per sample as the square root of Simpson's diversity index over productive rearrangements. This is the immuneACCESS table as TCRdb keeps it, with only in-frame sequences that have V and J called. A part of the clones is gone; compared with another copy, unresolved V genes explain less than half, and the rest is unexplained. The V and J calls and clone size come from that table; D and trimming were worked out from the DNA. This sample holds about 89,000 clones; about 77% were observed only once. Clones ranked in the top ten supply less than 7% of the sample.

With regard to this clone: Its binding antigen is unknown. It has no much larger one-base neighbor in the sample; base qualities were not kept.

One collaborating source in Seattle enrolled patients while the patients were actively infected and followed the patients over time throughout the course of disease. Each collaborating institution followed its own protocols to collect whole blood in K2EDTA tubes. For TCRbeta analysis, collaborator samples were shipped as frozen whole blood, as isolated PBMCs, or as DNA extracted from either sample type. In this chain, TRBV3-1 (or the pseudogene TRBV3-2) is recombined with TRBJ1-1, with TRBD1 identical over 7 junction bases. This TCR was sampled from a man between 65 and 85 years old with COVID-19, enrolled during active disease. The sample taken for sequencing was peripheral blood. The DNA sequence follows: TGTGCCAGCAGCGTCCGGGACAGTGAAGCTTTCTTT. This translates into CASSVRDSEAFF.